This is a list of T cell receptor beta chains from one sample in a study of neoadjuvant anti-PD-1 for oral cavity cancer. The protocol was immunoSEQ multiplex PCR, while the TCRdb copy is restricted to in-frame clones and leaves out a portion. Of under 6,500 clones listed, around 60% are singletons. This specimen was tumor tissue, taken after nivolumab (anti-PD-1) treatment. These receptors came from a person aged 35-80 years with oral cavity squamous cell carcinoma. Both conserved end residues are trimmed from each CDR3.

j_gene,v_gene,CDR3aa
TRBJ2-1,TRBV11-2,ASGIDEQF
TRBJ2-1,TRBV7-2,ASSLGPANNEQF
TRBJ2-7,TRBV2,ASRTAQVEQY
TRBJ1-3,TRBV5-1,ARRQDFSGNTIY
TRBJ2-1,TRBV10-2,ASSEGAYNEQF
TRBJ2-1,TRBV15,ATRGGGTRNEQF
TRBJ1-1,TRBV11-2,ASSRGSIGAF
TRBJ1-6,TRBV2,ASRRDRGLLDNSPLH
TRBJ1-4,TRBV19,ASSTEDRGRTNEKLF
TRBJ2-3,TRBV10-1,ASSQGRDTQY
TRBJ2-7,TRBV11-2,ASSFGGSGSYEQY
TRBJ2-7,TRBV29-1,SVAGGTSSYEQY
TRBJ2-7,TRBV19,ASSQTGRSTYEQY
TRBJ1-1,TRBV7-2,ASSLGEGGRTEAF
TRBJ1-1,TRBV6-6,ASSYDGAETGVL
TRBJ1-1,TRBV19,ASSPLRYTEAF
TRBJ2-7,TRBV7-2,ASRPGHQYEQY
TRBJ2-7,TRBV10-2,ASSELQGTTGEQY
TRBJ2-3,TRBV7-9,ASSPVGGGTDTQY
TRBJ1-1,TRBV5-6,ASSLAQGMSMNTEAF